The 29 T cell receptor beta chains below all came from one sample that was sequenced in a study of vaccination effects on CD4 cells after COVID-19. ViraFEST assay sequencing came after antigen-specific CD4+ T cells were expanded with viral peptide pools. Following 10 days of culture, CD4+ T cells were isolated. Two doses of either BNT162b2 or mRNA-1273 were given to each participant. These receptors have no known antigen. The assay was immunoSEQ multiplex PCR, and TCRdb's table has in-frame clones only and misses some. The sample has approximately 17,000 clones; roughly 68% are singletons. The specimen comprised CD4+ T cells from PBMCs cultured with SARS-CoV-2 spike peptides, sampled after COVID-19 vaccination. These TCRs come from a human donor who received a COVID-19 vaccine.

The rearrangement links TRBV6-5 to TRBJ2-5, with D maybe TRBD2 (6 bases). Germline V gene data show CDR1 as MNHEY and CDR2 as SVGAGI. With 9 bases removed from V and 0 bases from J, the gap between germline ends came to 17 bases. The CDR3 is made up of 15 amino acids. Here the CDR3 DNA reads TGTGCCAGTAGCGCGGGACTTCCGTACCAAGAGACCCAGTACTTC. Translated, it gives CASSAGLPYQETQYF.

This sequence joins TRBV18 and TRBJ2-7, with a tentative D call TRBD2 (6 bases). There are 15 residues in the CDR3. The V end lost 6 bases, the J end lost 2 bases, and 17 bases lay between the germline ends. CDR1 and CDR2 from the germline V gene are KGHSH and LQKENI. Here the CDR3 DNA reads TGTGCCAGCTCGCTTACGGGACTGACTACCTACGAGCAGTACTTC. Residues: CASSLTGLTTYEQYF. Full variable domain (rest looked up from reference TRBV18 and TRBJ2-7): NAGVMQNPRHLVRRRGQEARLRCSPMKGHSHVYWYRQLPEEGLKFMVYLQKENIIDESGMPKERFSAEFPKEGPSILRIQQVVRGDSAAYFCASSLTGLTTYEQYFGPGTRLTVT.

CDR3 DNA sequence: TGTGCCAGCAGTGGTCTAGACAGGAACACTGAAGCTTTCTTT. Translated: CASSGLDRNTEAFF. V usage is TRBV25-1 and J usage is TRBJ1-1; perhaps TRBD1 as D (5 bases). The ends were cut back, 4 bases at V and 1 base at J, with 10 bases in the middle. The CDR3 consists of 14 residues. Looked up from germline, CDR1 is MGHDK and CDR2 is SYGVNS.

Details on this clone: The same CDR3 arises from other DNA sequences in this sample as well. The chain carries TRBV18 and TRBJ1-1; the D is unclear. The germline CDR1 and CDR2 sequences are KGHSH and LQKENI. The V and J ends lost 4 bases and 2 bases respectively, with 5 bases between them. The CDR3 totals 12 residues. The CDR3 region is CASSRANTEAFF. CDR3 DNA: TGTGCCAGCTCACGCGCAAACACTGAAGCTTTCTTT.

This CDR3 is CASQLVELFF. The CDR3 DNA reads as TGTGCCAGTCAACTTGTGGAGCTGTTTTTT. V is TRBV2 and J is TRBJ2-2; D remains ambiguous. Trimming pared 9 bases from V and 10 bases from J, leaving 9 bases between. The CDR3 runs 10 residues. Germline values: CDR1 SNHLY, CDR2 FYNNEI.

This clone appeared many times. The V call is TRBV2, the J call TRBJ2-7; D is unclear. Germline assignment: CDR1 SNHLY and CDR2 FYNNEI. This CDR3 region has 13 residues. Trimming removed 6 bases at V and 4 bases at J, with 13 bases between. CDR3 nucleotides: TGTGCCAGCAGCGAAAATAATTTGTACGAGCAGTACTTC. Translation: CASSENNLYEQYF.

Turning to this clone: This specimen includes other DNA sequences encoding the same CDR3. CDR3 DNA sequence: TGTGCCAGCAGCTCGGACACCGGGGAGCTGTTTTTT. It specifies CASSSDTGELFF. The chain combines TRBV7-2 with TRBJ2-2, with D unclear. Germline CDR1 reads SGHTA; CDR2 reads FQGNSA. There are 12 residues in the CDR3. Trimming took 4 bases from V and 3 from J, leaving 3 bases between them.

The chain has TRBV6-5 and TRBJ2-7, with 14 bases aligning to TRBD2. The germline CDR1 and CDR2 sequences are MNHEY and SVGAGI. The CDR3 has 13 amino acids. The V and J ends lost 10 bases and 4 bases, in that order; junction bases with no gene match: 3. Here the CDR3 reads CANGLAGGYEQYF. CDR3 bases: TGTGCCAACGGACTAGCGGGAGGATACGAGCAGTACTTC.

This chain joins TRBV15 and TRBJ1-1; D not certain. Germline V gene sequence: CDR1 LNHNV, CDR2 YYDKDF (reference sequence). V was shortened by 4 bases and J by 1 base, with 4 bases between the two germline ends. CDR3 length: 12 residues. The CDR3 bases are TGTGCCACCAGCAAGCGGAACACTGAAGCTTTCTTT. The encoded protein is CATSKRNTEAFF.

The J gene is TRBJ1-1, the V gene TRBV15, with D hard to call. V was shortened by 1 base and J by 3 bases, with 3 bases between the two germline ends. Germline CDR1 is LNHNV and CDR2 is YYDKDF (reference sequence). The CDR3 runs 12 residues. The CDR3 sequence: CATSRVYTEAFF. The CDR3 DNA reads TGTGCCACCAGCAGAGTGTACACTGAAGCTTTCTTT.

V and J are TRBV9 and TRBJ2-1; 7 bases match TRBD2. V was clipped by 4 bases and J by 2 bases; unmatched bases: 9. CDR1 and CDR2 from the germline V gene are SGDLS and YYNGEE. This CDR3 contains 16 residues. In DNA form, the CDR3 reads TGTGCCAGCAGCCCCGCTGGGAGGGCCCCCTACAATGAGCAGTTCTTC. Translating it yields CASSPAGRAPYNEQFF. Supplemented by reference TRBV9 and TRBJ2-1, the full variable domain reads DSGVTQTPKHLITATGQRVTLRCSPRSGDLSVYWYQQSLDQGLQFLIQYYNGEERAKGNILERFSAQQFPDLHSELNLSSLELGDSALYFCASSPAGRAPYNEQFFGPGTRLTVL.

The gene calls are TRBV24-1 and TRBJ2-3; D is undetermined. Deletions cut 3 bases from V and 3 bases from J, with 9 bases between. Germline V gene sequence: CDR1 KGHDR, CDR2 SFDVKD. This CDR3 spans 14 amino acids. As DNA, the CDR3 is TGTGCCACCAGTGATCCGCGAGAAACAGATACGCAGTATTTT. Translating gives CATSDPRETDTQYF.

This clone is labeled as medium-sized. This chain uses TRBV7-9 with TRBJ1-5; TRBD1 is a possible D gene (5 bases). CDR1 is SEHNR, CDR2 FQNEAQ, per germline (reference sequence). The CDR3 runs to 12 residues. V was trimmed by 5 bases and J by 5 bases, leaving 7 bases between them. This CDR3 is CASSLGDQPQHF. The CDR3 region has the DNA TGTGCCAGCAGCCTAGGGGATCAGCCCCAGCATTTT.

The chain employs TRBV5-1 and TRBJ1-1, with a possible D match to TRBD1 (5 bases). The CDR3 runs 15 residues. The V end lost 4 bases, the J end lost 0 bases, and 13 bases lay between the germline ends. CDR1 is SGHRS, CDR2 YFSETQ, per germline. This CDR3 reads CASSGGAAMNTEAFF. The DNA for the CDR3 is TGCGCCAGCAGCGGAGGGGCCGCAATGAACACTGAAGCTTTCTTT.

This chain connects TRBV10-3 to TRBJ2-7; D is unresolved. Between the trimmed V and J ends, which lost 4 bases and 1 base, there was a span of 11 bases. The germline V gene encodes CDR1 ENHRY and CDR2 SYGVKD. The CDR3 has 14 amino acids. CDR3 nucleotides: TGTGCCATCAGTGGATCCCTACTATCCTACGAGCAGTACTTC. This sequence encodes CAISGSLLSYEQYF.

The chain recombines TRBV7-3 with TRBJ2-3; D uncertain. The CDR3 contains 17 residues. The germline gives CDR1 SGHTA, CDR2 FQGTGA. Trimming took 0 bases from V and 2 from J, leaving 15 bases between them. This CDR3 reads CASSLTGGGPNTDTQYF. DNA of the CDR3: TGTGCCAGCAGCTTAACGGGCGGCGGACCTAACACAGATACGCAGTATTTT.

The chain uses TRBV7-2 and TRBJ2-7; D not certain. The CDR3 totals 14 residues. The V end lost 5 bases, the J end lost 7 bases, and 18 bases lay between the germline ends. Germline CDR1 SGHTA, CDR2 FQGNSA. The CDR3 is CASSPGPTPWEQYF. CDR3 bases: TGTGCCAGCAGCCCAGGCCCGACTCCCTGGGAGCAGTACTTC.

The gene calls are TRBV9 and TRBJ2-2; a weak D match, TRBD1 (6 bases). CDR1 and CDR2 from the germline V gene are SGDLS and YYNGEE. The CDR3 sequence is 15 residues long. V shed 2 bases and J shed 5 bases, with 13 bases lying between them. CDR3 residues: CASSVVQGGTGELFF. CDR3 DNA: TGTGCCAGCAGCGTCGTACAGGGTGGAACCGGGGAGCTGTTTTTT.

The rearrangement uses TRBV15 and TRBJ1-2; 10 bases agree with TRBD1. The CDR3 sequence is 16 residues long. J gave up 4 bases and V 0 bases, and 5 bases lay outside the gene matches. Germline CDR1 reads LNHNV; CDR2 reads YYDKDF (reference sequence). The CDR3 DNA sequence: TGTGCCACCAGCAGAGACCGAGGACAGGGGGTCTATGGCTACACCTTC. Translated, it gives CATSRDRGQGVYGYTF.

This clone came up a few times. The CDR3 spells CASQARAGSNQPQHF. The CDR3 coding sequence is TGTGCCAGCCAGGCCAGGGCAGGGAGCAATCAGCCCCAGCATTTT. The chain combines TRBV5-5 with TRBJ1-5; D is possibly TRBD1 (5 bases). V lost 7 bases and J lost 1, with 15 bases in between. The V gene's germline CDR1 is SGHKS and CDR2 YYEKEE (reference sequence). The CDR3 consists of 15 residues.

This chain joins TRBV4-2 and TRBJ1-4; D remains unclear. Between the trimmed V and J ends, which lost 4 bases and 0 bases, there was a span of 6 bases. Germline loops: CDR1 LGHNA, CDR2 YNFKEQ. CDR3 length equals 14 residues. The CDR3 coding sequence is TGTGCCAGCAGCCCGGGTTCAACTAATGAAAAACTGTTTTTT. This sequence encodes CASSPGSTNEKLFF.

This clone has a handful of counts. CDR3 sequence (DNA): TGTGCCAGCAGCCCGGGCGGGTGGGGCTCTGGAAACACCATATATTTT. Amino acid sequence: CASSPGGWGSGNTIYF. The chain uses TRBV4-2 and TRBJ1-3; D gene unclear. Trimming removed 4 bases from V and 0 bases from J, with 13 bases in between. Germline V gives CDR1 LGHNA, CDR2 YNFKEQ. CDR3 length: 16 residues.

The chain couples TRBV2 to TRBJ1-2, with 7 positions matching TRBD1. Losses at the gene ends were 5 bases for V and 5 bases for J; bases not matched to a gene: 11. The CDR3 covers 15 residues. Germline lookup yields CDR1 SNHLY and CDR2 FYNNEI. DNA of the CDR3: TGTGCCAGCAGTAGACGGGACAGACAAATTTATGGCTACACCTTC. Protein product: CASSRRDRQIYGYTF.

V gene TRBV18 combines with J gene TRBJ1-2, with D uncertain. CDR1 is KGHSH and CDR2 is LQKENI in the germline V gene. V was pared by 4 bases and J by 5 bases, with 8 bases between. CDR3 size: 12 residues. The CDR3 region is CASSQNRYGYTF. As DNA, the CDR3 is TGTGCCAGCTCACAAAACAGATATGGCTACACCTTC.

The chain recombines TRBV30 with TRBJ2-7; D unresolved. Germline V CDR1 and CDR2: GTSNPN, SVGIG (reference sequence). V lost 3 bases and J 3 bases, leaving 12 bases between the germline ends. The CDR3 is 13 amino acids. The CDR3 spells CAWRDFIRYEQYF. The CDR3 DNA reads as TGTGCCTGGAGAGACTTTATACGCTACGAGCAGTACTTC.

This clone is judged medium-sized. The rearrangement links TRBV6-5 to TRBJ1-2; TRBD1 agrees at 7 bases. CDR3 length: 12 residues. The V gene end was trimmed by 6 bases and the J gene end by 13 bases; junction bases not matched to a gene: 11. The germline V gene has CDR1 MNHEY and CDR2 SVGAGI. CDR3 in DNA: TGTGCCAGCAGCGACAATCGGGACAGAGCCACCTTC. This encodes CASSDNRDRATF.

V and J are TRBV27 and TRBJ2-7; 8 positions match TRBD2. With V trimmed by 5 bases and J by 9 bases, 18 bases remained unmatched. The CDR3 has 16 amino acids. CDR1 and CDR2 from the germline V gene are MNHEY and SMNVEV (reference sequence). CDR3 in amino acids: CASSSPRLAGGRTQYF. CDR3 in DNA: TGTGCCAGCAGTAGCCCGAGGCTAGCGGGTGGAAGAACGCAGTACTTC.

CDR3 in amino acids: CAWSPRGRDEQYF. Here the CDR3 DNA reads TGTGCCTGGAGTCCCAGGGGCAGGGACGAGCAGTACTTC. The chain is built from TRBV30 and TRBJ2-7, with D possibly matching TRBD1 (6 bases). In germline, CDR1 is GTSNPN, CDR2 SVGIG (reference sequence). The germline V and J ends were trimmed by 2 bases and 5 bases, with 13 bases remaining between them. This CDR3 region has 13 residues. Together with reference TRBV30 and TRBJ2-7, the CDR3 gives the full variable domain: SQTIHQWPATLVQPVGSPLSLECTVEGTSNPNLYWYRQAAGRGLQLLFYSVGIGQISSEVPQNLSASRPQDRQFILSSKKLLLSDSGFYLCAWSPRGRDEQYFGPGTRLTVT.

The sample holds one count of this clone. The V gene is TRBV12-3 or TRBV12-4, the J gene TRBJ1-1, with D unclear. The V and J ends lost 1 base and 13 bases respectively, with 16 bases between them. This CDR3 region has 13 residues. The CDR3 sequence is CASSLGGSPKHFF. The CDR3 bases are TGTGCCAGCAGTTTAGGGGGTTCCCCAAAGCATTTCTTT.